Sequencing of this TCR beta chain was carried out in a study of response to subunit inactivated influenza vaccine (dated by TCRdb to the late 2010s). Background for the entire study: Deep quantitative profiling of the T cell receptor repertoire was used in the study to follow responses to a trivalent subunit inactivated influenza vaccine. The paper's findings and limits, for the study overall: According to the authors, only a limited number of new T cells may be recruited by each seasonal influenza vaccination.

Libraries were constructed by RT-PCR. The instrument was an Illumina HiSeq 2500. TCRdb trimmed the raw reads at Q25, called clones with MiXCR and kept productive beta chains. Records with the same CDR3 protein are collapsed into one entry carrying the most frequent genes and DNA. Recorded for this sample are 300,000 to 350,000 distinct CDR3 sequences; 20% to 25% of them occurred a single time. The ten largest clones represent roughly 10% of the sample. V is cut by 4 bases and J by 4 bases, and the space between the germline ends is 15 bases. Per the germline V gene (reference sequence), SGHKS is the CDR1 and YYEKEE is the CDR2. From its cysteine to its phenylalanine, the CDR3 spans 15 amino acids. Only the CDR3 region is kept as DNA, spanning 45 bases read in frame from base 1. This clonotype was seen only a few times. No cognate antigen has been identified for it. No qualities accompany the bases; no much larger clone lies one base away.

This TCR derives from a man between 50 and 75 years old who received an inactivated influenza vaccine. Donor details come from another sample of the same person, matched by shared clones. The receptor chain draws on TRBV5-5 and TRBJ1-5; a weak D assignment points to TRBD1 (5 bases agree). The sequencing used PBMCs from blood, collected about 20 months after vaccination. The CDR3 reads CASSPGGGRNQPQHF. Here is the DNA: TGTGCCAGCAGCCCGGGTGGGGGTAGGAATCAGCCCCAGCATTTT.